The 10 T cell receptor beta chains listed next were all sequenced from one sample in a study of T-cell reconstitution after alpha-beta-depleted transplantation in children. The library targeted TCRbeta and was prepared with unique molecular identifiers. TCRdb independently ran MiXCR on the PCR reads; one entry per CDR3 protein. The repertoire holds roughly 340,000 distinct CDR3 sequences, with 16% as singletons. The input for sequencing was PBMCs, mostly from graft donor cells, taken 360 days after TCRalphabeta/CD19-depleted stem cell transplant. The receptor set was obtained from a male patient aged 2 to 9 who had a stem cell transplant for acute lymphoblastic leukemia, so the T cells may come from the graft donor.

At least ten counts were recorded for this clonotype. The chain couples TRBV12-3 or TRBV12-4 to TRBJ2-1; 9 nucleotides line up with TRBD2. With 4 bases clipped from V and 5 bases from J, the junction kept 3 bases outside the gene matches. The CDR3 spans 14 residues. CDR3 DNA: TGTGCCAGCAGTTCCGGACTAGCGAACAATGAGCAGTTCTTC. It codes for CASSSGLANNEQFF.

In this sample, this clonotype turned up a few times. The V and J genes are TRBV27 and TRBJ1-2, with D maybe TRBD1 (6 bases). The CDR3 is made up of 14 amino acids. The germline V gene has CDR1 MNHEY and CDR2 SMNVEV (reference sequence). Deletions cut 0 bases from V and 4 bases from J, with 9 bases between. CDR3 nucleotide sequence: TGTGCCAGCAGTTTATCAAGGGACACCTATGGCTACACCTTC. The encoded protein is CASSLSRDTYGYTF.

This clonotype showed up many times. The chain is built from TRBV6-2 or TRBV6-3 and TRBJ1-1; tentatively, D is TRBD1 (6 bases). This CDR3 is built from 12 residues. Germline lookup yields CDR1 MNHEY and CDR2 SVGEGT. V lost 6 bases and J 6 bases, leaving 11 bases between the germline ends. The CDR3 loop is CASSSQGPEAFF. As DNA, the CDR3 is TGTGCCAGCAGCTCTCAGGGGCCTGAAGCTTTCTTT.

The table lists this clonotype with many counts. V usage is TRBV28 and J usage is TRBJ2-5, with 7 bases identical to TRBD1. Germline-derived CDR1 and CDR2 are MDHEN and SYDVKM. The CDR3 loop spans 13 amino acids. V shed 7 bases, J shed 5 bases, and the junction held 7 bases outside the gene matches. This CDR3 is CASKTGNAETQYF. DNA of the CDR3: TGTGCCAGCAAGACAGGGAATGCGGAGACCCAGTACTTC.

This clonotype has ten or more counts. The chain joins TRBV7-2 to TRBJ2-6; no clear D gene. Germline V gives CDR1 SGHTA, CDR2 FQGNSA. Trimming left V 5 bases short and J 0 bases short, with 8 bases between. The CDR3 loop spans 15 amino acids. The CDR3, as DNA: TGTGCCAGCAGCCCTACCTTCTCTGGGGCCAACGTCCTGACTTTC. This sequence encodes CASSPTFSGANVLTF.

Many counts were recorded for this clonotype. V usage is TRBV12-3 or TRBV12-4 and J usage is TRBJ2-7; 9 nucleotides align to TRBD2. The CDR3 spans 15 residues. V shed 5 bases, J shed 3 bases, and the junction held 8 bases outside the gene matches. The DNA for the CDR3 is TGTGCCAGCAGTCTTAGCGGGAGTGGTTACTACGAGCAGTACTTC. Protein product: CASSLSGSGYYEQYF.

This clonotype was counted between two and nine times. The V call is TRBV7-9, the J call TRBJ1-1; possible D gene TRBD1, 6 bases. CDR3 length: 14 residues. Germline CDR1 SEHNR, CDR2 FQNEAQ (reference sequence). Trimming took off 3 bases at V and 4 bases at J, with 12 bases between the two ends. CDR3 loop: CASSLTGSITEAFF. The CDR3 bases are TGTGCCAGCAGCTTGACAGGTTCTATCACTGAAGCTTTCTTT.

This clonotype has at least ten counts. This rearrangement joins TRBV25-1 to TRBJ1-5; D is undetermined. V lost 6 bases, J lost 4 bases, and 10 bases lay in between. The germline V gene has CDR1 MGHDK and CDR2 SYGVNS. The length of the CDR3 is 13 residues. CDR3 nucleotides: TGTGCCAGCAGCCCAGGTGGGAATCAGCCCCAGCATTTT. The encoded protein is CASSPGGNQPQHF.

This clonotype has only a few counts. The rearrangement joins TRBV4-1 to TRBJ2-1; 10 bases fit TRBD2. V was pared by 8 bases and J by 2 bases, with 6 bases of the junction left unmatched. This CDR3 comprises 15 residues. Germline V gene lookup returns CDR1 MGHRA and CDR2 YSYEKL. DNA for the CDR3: TGCGCCAGCTGCCCACTAGCGGGGCCCTACAATGAGCAGTTCTTC. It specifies CASCPLAGPYNEQFF.

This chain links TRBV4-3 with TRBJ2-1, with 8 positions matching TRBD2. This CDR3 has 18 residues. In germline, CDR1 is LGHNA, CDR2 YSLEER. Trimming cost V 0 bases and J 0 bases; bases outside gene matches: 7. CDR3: CASSQDPAGTSSYNEQFF. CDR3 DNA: TGCGCCAGCAGCCAAGACCCCGCCGGGACTAGCTCCTACAATGAGCAGTTCTTC.